This T cell receptor beta chain was recovered during a study of radiotherapy plus CTLA-4 blockade in lung cancer. Regarding the study as a whole: Tumor-origin TCR clones grew in blood after radiotherapy plus ipilimumab. The best prediction of response reportedly came from early blood T cell clone dynamics, with interferon-beta.

Libraries were prepared by immunoSEQ multiplex PCR; TCRdb keeps only in-frame clonotypes and omits some of them. The sample holds about 98,000 clones, about 86% seen once. On this clone: Its antigen is undetermined.

This CDR3 is built from 16 residues. With 0 bases removed from V and 6 bases from J, the gap between germline ends came to 18 bases. The germline V gene has CDR1 MGHRA and CDR2 YSYEKL. The genes are TRBV4-1 and TRBJ2-7; D is perhaps TRBD1 or TRBD2 (7 bases each). This sample comprised peripheral blood, obtained from a patient treated with radiotherapy plus ipilimumab. The sequence derives from a human donor with non-small cell lung cancer that progressed on radiotherapy plus ipilimumab. The CDR3 coding sequence is TGCGCCAGCAGCCAAGAGGTCAGGGGGAGGGGTCGCGAGCAGTACTTC. This encodes CASSQEVRGRGREQYF.